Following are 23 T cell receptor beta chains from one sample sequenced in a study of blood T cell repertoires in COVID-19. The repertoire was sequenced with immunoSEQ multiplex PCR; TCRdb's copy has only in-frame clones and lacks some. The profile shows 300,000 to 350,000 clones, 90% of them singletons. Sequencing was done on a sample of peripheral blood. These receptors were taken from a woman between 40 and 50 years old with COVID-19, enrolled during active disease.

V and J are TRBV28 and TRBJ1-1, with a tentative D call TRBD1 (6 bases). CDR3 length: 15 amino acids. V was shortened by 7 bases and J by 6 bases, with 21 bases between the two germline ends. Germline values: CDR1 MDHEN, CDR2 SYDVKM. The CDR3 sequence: CASTNPGQLRAEAFF. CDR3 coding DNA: TGTGCCAGCACCAATCCCGGACAGTTGCGAGCTGAAGCTTTCTTT. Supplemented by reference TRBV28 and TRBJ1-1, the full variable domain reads DVKVTQSSRYLVKRTGEKVFLECVQDMDHENMFWYRQDPGLGLRLIYFSYDVKMKEKGDIPEGYSVSREKKERFSLILESASTNQTSMYLCASTNPGQLRAEAFFGQGTRLTVV.

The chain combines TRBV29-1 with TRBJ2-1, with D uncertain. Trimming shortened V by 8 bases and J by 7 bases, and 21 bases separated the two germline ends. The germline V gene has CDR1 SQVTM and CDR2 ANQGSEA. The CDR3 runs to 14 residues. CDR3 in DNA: TGCAGCATCATACCCCGTAATCTCGGTAATGAGCAGTTCTTC. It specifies CSIIPRNLGNEQFF.

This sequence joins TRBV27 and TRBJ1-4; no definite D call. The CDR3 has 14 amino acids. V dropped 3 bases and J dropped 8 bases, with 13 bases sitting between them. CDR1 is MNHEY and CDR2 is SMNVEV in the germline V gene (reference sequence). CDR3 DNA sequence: TGTGCCAGCAGTTTTCGCGGTTTTTCGGAAAAACTGTTTTTT. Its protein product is CASSFRGFSEKLFF.

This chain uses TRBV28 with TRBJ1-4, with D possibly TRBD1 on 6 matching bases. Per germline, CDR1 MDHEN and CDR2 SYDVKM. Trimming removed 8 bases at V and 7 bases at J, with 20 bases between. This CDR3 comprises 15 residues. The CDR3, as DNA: TGTGCCAGCGGGTCCTCAGGGGCCCAGGGTGAAAAACTGTTTTTT. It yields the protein CASGSSGAQGEKLFF.

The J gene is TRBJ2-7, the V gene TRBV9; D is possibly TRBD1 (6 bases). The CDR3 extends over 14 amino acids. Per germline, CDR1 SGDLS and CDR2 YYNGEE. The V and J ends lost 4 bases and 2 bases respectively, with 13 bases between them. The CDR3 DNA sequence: TGTGCCAGCAGCCCGGTCGGGACAACCTACGAGCAGTACTTC. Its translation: CASSPVGTTYEQYF. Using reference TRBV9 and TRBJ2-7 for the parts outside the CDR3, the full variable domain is DSGVTQTPKHLITATGQRVTLRCSPRSGDLSVYWYQQSLDQGLQFLIQYYNGEERAKGNILERFSAQQFPDLHSELNLSSLELGDSALYFCASSPVGTTYEQYFGPGTRLTVT.

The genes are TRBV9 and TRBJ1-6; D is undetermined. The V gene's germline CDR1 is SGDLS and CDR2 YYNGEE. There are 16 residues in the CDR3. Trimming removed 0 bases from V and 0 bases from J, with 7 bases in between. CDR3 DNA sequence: TGTGCCAGCAGCGTAGAAGCGATCTCCTATAATTCACCCCTCCACTTT. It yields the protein CASSVEAISYNSPLHF.

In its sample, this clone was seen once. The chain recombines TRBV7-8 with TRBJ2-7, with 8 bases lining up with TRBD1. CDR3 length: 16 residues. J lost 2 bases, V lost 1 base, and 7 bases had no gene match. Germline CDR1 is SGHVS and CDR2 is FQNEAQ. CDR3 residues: CASSLGADRATYEQYF. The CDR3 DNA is TGTGCCAGCAGCTTAGGGGCGGACAGGGCGACCTACGAGCAGTACTTC.

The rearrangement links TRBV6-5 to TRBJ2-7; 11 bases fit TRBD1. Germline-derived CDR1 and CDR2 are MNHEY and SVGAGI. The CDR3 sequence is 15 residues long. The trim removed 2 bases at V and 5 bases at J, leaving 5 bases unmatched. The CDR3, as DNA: TGTGCCAGCAGTTACGGGACAGGGGGGTCCCACGAGCAGTACTTC. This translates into CASSYGTGGSHEQYF.

The CDR3 nucleotides read TGTGCCTGGAGGGACAGGGGATACGGCTACACCTTC. As protein: CAWRDRGYGYTF. This chain uses TRBV30 with TRBJ1-2; 9 positions match TRBD1. The junction had 4 bases not matched to a gene; V was cut back by 3 bases and J by 8 bases. Germline V lookup: CDR1 GTSNPN, CDR2 SVGIG (reference sequence). This CDR3 contains 12 residues.

CDR3 sequence reads: CASSYLNPGTGAEQYF. The CDR3 nucleotides read TGTGCCAGCAGCTATTTGAATCCCGGGACAGGGGCCGAGCAGTACTTC. The genes are TRBV28 and TRBJ2-7; 10 bases are a match to TRBD1. CDR1 is MDHEN, CDR2 SYDVKM, per germline. The CDR3 spans 16 residues. J gave up 6 bases and V 6 bases, and 14 bases lay outside the gene matches.

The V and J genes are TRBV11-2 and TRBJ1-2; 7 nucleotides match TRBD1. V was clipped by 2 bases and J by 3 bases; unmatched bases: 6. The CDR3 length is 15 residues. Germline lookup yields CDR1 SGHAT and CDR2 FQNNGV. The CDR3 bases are TGTGCCAGCAGCTTAACAGGGGCGGGCTACTATGGCTACACCTTC. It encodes CASSLTGAGYYGYTF.

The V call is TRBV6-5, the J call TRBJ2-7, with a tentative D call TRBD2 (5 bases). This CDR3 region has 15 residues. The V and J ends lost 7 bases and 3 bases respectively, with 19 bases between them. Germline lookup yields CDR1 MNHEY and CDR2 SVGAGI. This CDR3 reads CASTVLTPEGYEQYF. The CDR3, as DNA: TGTGCCAGCACCGTCCTGACACCCGAGGGCTACGAGCAGTACTTC.

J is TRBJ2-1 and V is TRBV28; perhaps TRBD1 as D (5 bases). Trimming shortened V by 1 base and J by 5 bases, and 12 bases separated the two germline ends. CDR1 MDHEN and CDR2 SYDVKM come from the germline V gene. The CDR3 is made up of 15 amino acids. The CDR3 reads CASSLSGSGHNEQFF. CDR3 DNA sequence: TGTGCCAGCAGTTTATCAGGGTCCGGCCACAATGAGCAGTTCTTC.

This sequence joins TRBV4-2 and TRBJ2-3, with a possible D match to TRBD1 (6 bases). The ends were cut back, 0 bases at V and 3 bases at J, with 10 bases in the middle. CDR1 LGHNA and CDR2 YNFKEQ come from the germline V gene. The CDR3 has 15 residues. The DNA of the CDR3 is TGTGCCAGCAGCCAAGAACAGGGCGGAACAGATACGCAGTATTTT. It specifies CASSQEQGGTDTQYF.

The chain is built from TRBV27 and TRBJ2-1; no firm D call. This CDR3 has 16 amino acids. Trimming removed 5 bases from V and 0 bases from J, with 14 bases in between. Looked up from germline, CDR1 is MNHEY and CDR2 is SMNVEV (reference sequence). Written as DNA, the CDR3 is TGTGCCAGCAGTCTGGTACCCGAGAGCTCCTACAATGAGCAGTTCTTC. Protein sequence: CASSLVPESSYNEQFF.

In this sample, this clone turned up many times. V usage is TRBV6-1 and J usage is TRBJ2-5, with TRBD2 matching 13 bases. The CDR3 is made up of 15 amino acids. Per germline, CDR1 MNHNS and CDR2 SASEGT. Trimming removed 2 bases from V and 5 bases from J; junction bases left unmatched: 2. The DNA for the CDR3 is TGTGCCAGCAGTGAAACTAGCGGGGGGGCGGAGACCCAGTACTTC. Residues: CASSETSGGAETQYF.

The CDR3 reads CASSDPFEGYTF. The CDR3 DNA reads TGTGCCAGCAGTGACCCTTTTGAGGGCTACACCTTC. This sequence joins TRBV6-4 and TRBJ1-2; D not certain. V was shortened by 2 bases and J by 8 bases, with 9 bases between the two germline ends. The germline V gene has CDR1 MRHNA and CDR2 SNTAGT. The CDR3 contains 12 residues.

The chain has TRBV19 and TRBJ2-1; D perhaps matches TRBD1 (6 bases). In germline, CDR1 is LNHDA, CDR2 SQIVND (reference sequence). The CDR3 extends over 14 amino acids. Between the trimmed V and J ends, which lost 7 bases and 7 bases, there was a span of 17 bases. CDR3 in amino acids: CASMVVGGTNEQFF. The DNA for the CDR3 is TGTGCCAGTATGGTTGTAGGGGGAACAAATGAGCAGTTCTTC. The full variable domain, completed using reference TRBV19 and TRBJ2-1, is DGGITQSPKYLFRKEGQNVTLSCEQNLNHDAMYWYRQDPGQGLRLIYYSQIVNDFQKGDIAEGYSVSREKKESFPLTVTSAQKNPTAFYLCASMVVGGTNEQFFGPGTRLTVL.

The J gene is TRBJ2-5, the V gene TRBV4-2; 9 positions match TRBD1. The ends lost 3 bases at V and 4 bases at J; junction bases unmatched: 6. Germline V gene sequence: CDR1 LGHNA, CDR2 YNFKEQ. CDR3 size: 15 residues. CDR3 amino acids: CASSQGDRGTETQYF. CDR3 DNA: TGTGCCAGCAGCCAGGGAGACAGGGGGACAGAGACCCAGTACTTC.

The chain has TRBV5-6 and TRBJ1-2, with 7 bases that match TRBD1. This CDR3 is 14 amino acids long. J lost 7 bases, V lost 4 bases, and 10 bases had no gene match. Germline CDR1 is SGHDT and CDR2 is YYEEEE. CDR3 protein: CASSKKTGSGGYTF. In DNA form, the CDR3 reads TGTGCCAGCAGCAAGAAGACAGGGTCGGGTGGCTACACCTTC.

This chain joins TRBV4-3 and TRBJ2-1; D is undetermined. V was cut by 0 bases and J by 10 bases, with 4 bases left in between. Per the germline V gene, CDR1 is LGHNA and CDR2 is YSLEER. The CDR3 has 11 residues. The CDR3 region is CASSQDPEQFF. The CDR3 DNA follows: TGCGCCAGCAGCCAAGATCCGGAGCAGTTCTTC.

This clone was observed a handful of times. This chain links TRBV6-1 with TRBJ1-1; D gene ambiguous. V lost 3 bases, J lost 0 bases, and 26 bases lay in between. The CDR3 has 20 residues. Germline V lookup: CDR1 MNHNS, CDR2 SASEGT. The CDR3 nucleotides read TGTGCCAGCAGTGACCGCGGGGTTAGGGCGGCCCGAAACTTGAACACTGAAGCTTTCTTT. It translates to CASSDRGVRAARNLNTEAFF.

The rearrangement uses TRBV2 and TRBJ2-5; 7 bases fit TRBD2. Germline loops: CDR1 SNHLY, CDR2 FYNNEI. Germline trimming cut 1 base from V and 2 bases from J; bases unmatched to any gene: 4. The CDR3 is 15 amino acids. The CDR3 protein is CASSEGLAEQETQYF. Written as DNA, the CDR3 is TGTGCCAGCAGTGAAGGGCTAGCGGAGCAAGAGACCCAGTACTTC.